This paragraph covers one T cell receptor (beta chain) sequence. Its specificity is not known. The CDR3 loop spans 12 amino acids. Germline V gene sequence: CDR1 SQVTM, CDR2 ANQGSEA. The germline V and J ends were trimmed by 0 bases and 1 base, with 1 base remaining between them. This sample was included in a study of T-cell memory formation after mild COVID-19. Study observations and caveats: Those CD4+ clones that contracted were mainly in CM and EM (CD8+ ones in EMRA).

Using its own MiXCR run on the 5' RACE reads, TCRdb lists one record per CDR3 protein. The data contain 90,000 to 130,000 distinct CDR3 sequences, roughly a sixth of them singletons. The gene calls are TRBV29-1 and TRBJ1-5, with D hard to call. Sequencing was done on a sample of PBMCs or a T cell subset sorted from them (not recorded which). The receptor was isolated from a man in his late teens or twenties who had mild COVID-19 (a few samples of this study predate the infection). Cell type and time point are not known. CDR3 coding DNA: TGCAGCGTTGAAGACAGCAATCAGCCCCAGCATTTT. Translating gives CSVEDSNQPQHF. The complete variable domain, with remaining parts taken from reference TRBV29-1 and TRBJ1-5, reads SAVISQKPSRDICQRGTSLTIQCQVDSQVTMMFWYRQQPGQSLTLIATANQGSEATYESGFVIDKFPISRPNLTFSTLTVSNMSPEDSSIYLCSVEDSNQPQHFGDGTRLSIL.